The 10 T cell receptor beta chains below all came from one sample that was sequenced in a study of graft-versus-host responses after intestinal transplantation. This table comes from immunoSEQ multiplex PCR, and its TCRdb copy is limited to in-frame clones, with some not included. The sample carries about 97,000 clones, roughly 90% recorded once. Sequences were derived from PBMCs, sampled about 450 days after intestinal transplant. These receptors all come from a human patient who received an intestinal transplant, so some T cells may come from the graft donor.

This rearrangement joins TRBV6-5 to TRBJ2-7; D is undetermined. CDR3 size: 12 residues. The germline CDR1 and CDR2 sequences are MNHEY and SVGAGI. V shed 5 bases and J shed 7 bases, with 12 bases lying between them. The CDR3 DNA is TGTGCCAGCAGTCTGCTTGGGTATGAGCAGTACTTC. Translation gives CASSLLGYEQYF.

The CDR3 nucleotides read TGTGCCAGCAGCCAAGATGTCCGGGGTAATTCACCCCTCCACTTT. Translating it yields CASSQDVRGNSPLHF. This chain connects TRBV14 to TRBJ1-6; D is ambiguous. This CDR3 is 15 amino acids long. V was pared by 0 bases and J by 6 bases, with 9 bases between. The V gene's germline CDR1 is SGHDN and CDR2 FVKESK. Looking up the rest from reference TRBV14 and TRBJ1-6 gives the full variable domain: EAGVTQFPSHSVIEKGQTVTLRCDPISGHDNLYWYRRVMGKEIKFLLHFVKESKQDESGMPNNRFLAERTGGTYSTLKVQPAELEDSGVYFCASSQDVRGNSPLHFGNGTRLTVT.

This clone was seen a single time. This chain connects TRBV7-9 to TRBJ2-3; 8 bases match TRBD2. This CDR3 is built from 16 residues. Germline-derived CDR1 and CDR2 are SEHNR and FQNEAQ (reference sequence). J gave up 7 bases and V 5 bases, and 14 bases lay outside the gene matches. The CDR3 DNA is TGTGCCAGCAGCCCCTTGGGCGGGGGGTCAACAAATACGCAGTATTTT. Encoded protein: CASSPLGGGSTNTQYF.

The J gene is TRBJ1-5, the V gene TRBV18; D uncertain. Germline values: CDR1 KGHSH, CDR2 LQKENI. CDR3 length: 15 residues. The V gene lost 3 bases and the J gene lost 5 bases, with 14 bases spanning the gap. CDR3 DNA: TGTGCCAGCTCACCGGTCGTTAGTAGGGATCAGCCCCAGCATTTT. This translates into CASSPVVSRDQPQHF. The full variable domain, with the rest looked up from reference TRBV18 and TRBJ1-5, is NAGVMQNPRHLVRRRGQEARLRCSPMKGHSHVYWYRQLPEEGLKFMVYLQKENIIDESGMPKERFSAEFPKEGPSILRIQQVVRGDSAAYFCASSPVVSRDQPQHFGDGTRLSIL.

This rearrangement joins TRBV6-1 to TRBJ2-7; tentatively, D is TRBD1 (6 bases). The CDR3 runs 12 residues. Germline V gene sequence: CDR1 MNHNS, CDR2 SASEGT. V lost 6 bases to trimming and J lost 2 bases, with 8 bases between them. The CDR3 bases are TGTGCCAGCAGGGCAGGGGCCTACGAGCAGTACTTC. Amino acids: CASRAGAYEQYF.

The J gene is TRBJ2-2, the V gene TRBV21-1. TRBV21-1 is marked as a pseudogene. There are 16 residues in the CDR3. The CDR3 loop reads CASSKRGWVRTGELFF. The DNA of the CDR3 is TGTGCCAGCAGCAAACGTGGGTGGGTAAGGACCGGGGAGCTGTTTTTT.

Turning to this clone: Other DNA sequences within the sample encode an identical CDR3. This chain uses TRBV18 with TRBJ2-5; the D gene could be TRBD1 or TRBD2 (6 bases each). This CDR3 is built from 14 residues. Germline V gene sequence: CDR1 KGHSH, CDR2 LQKENI. Trimming removed 1 base from V and 2 bases from J, with 8 bases in between. The CDR3 DNA is TGTGCCAGCTCACCACGGGGGGCTCAAGAGACCCAGTACTTC. Translated: CASSPRGAQETQYF.

This chain connects TRBV6-5 to TRBJ1-2; the match to TRBD1 covers 7 bases. J gave up 0 bases and V 5 bases, and 6 bases lay outside the gene matches. Germline CDR1 MNHEY, CDR2 SVGAGI. CDR3 length: 15 amino acids. CDR3 nucleotides: TGTGCCAGCAGTGCCGACAGGGATGCTAACTATGGCTACACCTTC. Translated: CASSADRDANYGYTF.

This clone was seen only a few times. The chain employs TRBV12-5 and TRBJ2-7, with 7 bases that match TRBD1. The germline V gene has CDR1 LGHNT and CDR2 FRNRAP. V trimming: 2 bases; J trimming: 1 base; junction bases outside the gene matches: 5. The CDR3 consists of 15 residues. CDR3 amino acids: CASGLNRGNSYEQYF. CDR3 coding DNA: TGTGCTAGTGGTTTGAACAGGGGAAATTCCTACGAGCAGTACTTC.

The chain has TRBV18 and TRBJ1-6; D uncertain. This CDR3 region has 16 residues. The V end lost 2 bases, the J end lost 9 bases, and 17 bases lay between the germline ends. CDR1 is KGHSH, CDR2 LQKENI, per germline. CDR3 amino acids: CASSPYETRRGSPLHF. CDR3 bases: TGTGCCAGCTCACCATACGAAACTCGGCGGGGTTCACCCCTCCACTTT.